A selection of T cell receptor beta chains follows, all from one sample in a study of cytomegalovirus exposure and HLA in healthy donors. TCRdb's table, derived via immunoSEQ multiplex PCR, lists solely in-frame clones and lacks some. The table includes under 150,000 clones, roughly 73% detected once. Sequencing used PBMCs. These receptors were taken from a male donor in good health and CMV-seronegative. Each CDR3 is given with its conserved first and last residue. The D gene is left open where the match is weak. Size is stated for part of the rows, as once, few or many counts, or as a class when the clone is expanded.

len: 14
abundance: .
j_gene: TRBJ2-5
v_gene: TRBV10-3
d_gene: TRBD1
CDR3nt: TGTGCCATCAGTCGCGGACAGGGGGAAGAGACCCAGTACTTC
CDR3aa: CAISRGQGEETQYF

len: 13
abundance: few
j_gene: TRBJ1-1
v_gene: TRBV25-1
d_gene: TRBD1
CDR3nt: TGTGCCAGCAGCCGGGACAGGGGGAAGGGAGCTTTCTTT
CDR3aa: CASSRDRGKGAFF

len: 13
abundance: once
j_gene: TRBJ2-1
v_gene: TRBV27
d_gene: .
CDR3nt: TGTGCCAGCAGCCAGCAGGGTAGGAATGAGCAGTTCTTC
CDR3aa: CASSQQGRNEQFF

len: 15
abundance: .
j_gene: TRBJ2-7
v_gene: TRBV19
d_gene: TRBD1
CDR3nt: TGTGCCAGTAGTAACCGGGACAGCCAGGGCTACGAGCAGTACTTC
CDR3aa: CASSNRDSQGYEQYF

len: 16
abundance: .
j_gene: TRBJ2-1
v_gene: TRBV6-1
d_gene: .
CDR3nt: TGTGCCAGCAGTGAAAGGCCGCGAGGGACCTACAATGAGCAGTTCTTC
CDR3aa: CASSERPRGTYNEQFF

len: 15
abundance: .
j_gene: TRBJ1-2
v_gene: TRBV19
d_gene: TRBD1
CDR3nt: TGTGCCAGTAGTATAGAGGACAGGGGGCCGCATGGCTACACCTTC
CDR3aa: CASSIEDRGPHGYTF

len: 12
abundance: .
j_gene: TRBJ1-1
v_gene: TRBV27
d_gene: .
CDR3nt: TGTGCCAGCAGTCCCTATCCGGGAGAAGCTTTCTTT
CDR3aa: CASSPYPGEAFF

len: 15
abundance: .
j_gene: TRBJ2-5
v_gene: TRBV5-4
d_gene: TRBD2
CDR3nt: TGTGCCAGCAGCTTGAACGGGGGGGCCGGGGAGACCCAGTACTTC
CDR3aa: CASSLNGGAGETQYF

len: 13
abundance: once
j_gene: TRBJ2-5
v_gene: TRBV10-1
d_gene: .
CDR3nt: TGCGCCAGCAGTGAGACAGTACAAGAGACCCAGTACTTC
CDR3aa: CASSETVQETQYF

len: 16
abundance: .
j_gene: TRBJ1-1
v_gene: TRBV5-5
d_gene: .
CDR3nt: TGTGCCAGCAGCTTTTCTCTCGACGGGGAGGACACTGAAGCTTTCTTT
CDR3aa: CASSFSLDGEDTEAFF

len: 14
abundance: .
j_gene: TRBJ1-4
v_gene: TRBV5-4
d_gene: .
CDR3nt: TGTGCCAGCAGCCTGGGGGGCGGGACTGAAAAACTGTTTTTT
CDR3aa: CASSLGGGTEKLFF

len: 11
abundance: .
j_gene: TRBJ2-5
v_gene: TRBV6-6
d_gene: .
CDR3nt: TGTGCCAGCAGTTATGCGGAGACCCAGTACTTC
CDR3aa: CASSYAETQYF

len: 14
abundance: .
j_gene: TRBJ2-7
v_gene: TRBV27
d_gene: TRBD1
CDR3nt: TGTGCCAGCACCAAGGGACAGGGGACCTACGAGCAGTACTTC
CDR3aa: CASTKGQGTYEQYF

len: 12
abundance: .
j_gene: TRBJ1-3
v_gene: TRBV4-2
d_gene: .
CDR3nt: TGTGCCAGCAGCTACTCTGGAAACACCATATATTTT
CDR3aa: CASSYSGNTIYF